This T cell receptor (beta chain) originates from a study of T cells in Graves' hyperthyroidism and ophthalmopathy. The CDR3 is 17 amino acids. The germline V gene encodes CDR1 SNHLY and CDR2 FYNNEI. J gave up 4 bases and V 0 bases, and 10 bases lay outside the gene matches. The sample holds many counts of this clonotype. No antigen is known for it. Stable hyperthyroidism: no ophthalmopathy progression over 18 months of follow-up. Amplified TCR beta CDR3 regions derived from RNA transcripts. During a first-round RT-PCR of the TCR CDR3, the HTBI primer set was used. TCRdb re-called the multiplex PCR reads through MiXCR, storing one row per CDR3 protein. The sample yields around 450,000 distinct CDR3 sequences, approximately 14% seen once. Study observations and caveats: A 13 V-J model separated ophthalmopathy from stable hyperthyroidism. In validation, the model predicted ophthalmopathy. These predictions came a median around 5.9 months before onset.

The rearrangement joins TRBV2 to TRBJ2-7; 9 bases are a match to TRBD2. This clonotype was sampled from a woman between 18 and 29 years old with Graves' hyperthyroidism. Sequencing was done on a sample of blood. The CDR3 region has the DNA TGTGCCAGCAGTGAAGCCCATTTGACAGCGGGAGGTTACGAGCAGTACTTC. Amino acids: CASSEAHLTAGGYEQYF.